These 22 T cell receptor beta chains were all obtained from the same sample, sequenced in a study of cytomegalovirus exposure and HLA in healthy donors. Researchers ran the PCR with 60 Vbeta and 13 Jbeta primers. Sequenced by immunoSEQ multiplex PCR; TCRdb stores in-frame clones only, minus some. Of approximately 170,000 clones in the sample, roughly 80% are singletons; the top ten hold over 2%. Sequencing was done on a sample of PBMCs. Receptors were obtained from a male donor in good health and CMV-seronegative.

V and J are TRBV7-2 and TRBJ1-3; no definite D call. CDR1 and CDR2 (germline): SGHTA, FQGNSA. This CDR3 contains 15 residues. Trimming took off 0 bases at V and 3 bases at J, with 9 bases between the two ends. Written as DNA, the CDR3 is TGTGCCAGCAGCTTAGCGCTAGGCGGTGGAAACACCATATATTTT. Encoded protein: CASSLALGGGNTIYF.

The count of this clone is one. V is TRBV11-2 and J is TRBJ1-2; 8 bases line up with TRBD1. CDR1 and CDR2 from the germline V gene are SGHAT and FQNNGV. This CDR3 region has 15 residues. The junction had 8 bases not matched to a gene; V was cut back by 3 bases and J by 5 bases. CDR3 in amino acids: CASSLDRATGYGYTF. The CDR3 region has the DNA TGTGCCAGCAGCTTGGACAGGGCAACGGGGTATGGCTACACCTTC.

In this sample, this clone turned up once. The chain carries TRBV6-1 and TRBJ1-1; D is ambiguous. The germline V gene encodes CDR1 MNHNS and CDR2 SASEGT. The germline V and J ends were trimmed by 9 bases and 0 bases, with 14 bases remaining between them. The CDR3 is made up of 14 amino acids. The CDR3 DNA reads as TGTGCCAGTTCCCCCAGGACTATGAACACTGAAGCTTTCTTT. This translates into CASSPRTMNTEAFF.

The chain combines TRBV7-9 with TRBJ2-3; D is perhaps TRBD1 (6 bases). The CDR3 has 16 residues. V lost 5 bases and J lost 2, with 17 bases in between. Germline V CDR1 and CDR2: SEHNR, FQNEAQ (reference sequence). In nucleotides, the CDR3 is TGTGCCAGCAGCCCCGGGCGCAGGGGAACCACAGATACGCAGTATTTT. Encoded protein: CASSPGRRGTTDTQYF.

V is TRBV19 and J is TRBJ1-1; 11 bases line up with TRBD1. Germline CDR1 LNHDA, CDR2 SQIVND (reference sequence). This CDR3 region has 15 residues. Trimming removed 4 bases from V and 10 bases from J; junction bases left unmatched: 11. The CDR3 loop reads CASSTKTGTGGSAFF. CDR3 DNA sequence: TGTGCCAGTAGTACCAAAACCGGGACAGGGGGATCAGCTTTCTTT.

The chain couples TRBV4-3 to TRBJ2-3; 9 positions agree with TRBD2. Germline CDR1 is LGHNA and CDR2 is YSLEER. V lost 4 bases to trimming and J lost 6 bases; unmatched junction nucleotides: 5. This CDR3 is built from 14 residues. This CDR3 is CASSRLAGRDTQYF. CDR3 in DNA: TGCGCCAGCAGCCGGCTAGCGGGGAGGGATACGCAGTATTTT.

V gene TRBV5-1 combines with J gene TRBJ2-2, with D perhaps TRBD1 (5 bases). V lost 4 bases and J lost 6, with 19 bases in between. Germline CDR1 is SGHRS and CDR2 is YFSETQ. The CDR3 spans 16 residues. The CDR3 is CASSPGRQTWAGELFF. The CDR3 DNA follows: TGCGCCAGCAGCCCCGGGCGACAGACATGGGCCGGGGAGCTGTTTTTT.

A few counts support this clone. This sequence joins TRBV11-3 and TRBJ1-1, with a tentative D call TRBD1 (5 bases). This CDR3 has 12 amino acids. Germline CDR1 reads SGHNT; CDR2 reads YENEEA. V was cut by 2 bases and J by 5 bases, with 6 bases left in between. This chain's CDR3 is CASSLRGTEAFF. In DNA, the CDR3 is TGTGCCAGCAGCTTAAGGGGTACTGAAGCTTTCTTT.

V and J are TRBV5-1 and TRBJ1-2, with D possibly TRBD1 on 5 matching bases. Deletions cut 0 bases from V and 8 bases from J, with 14 bases between. Germline V gene sequence: CDR1 SGHRS, CDR2 YFSETQ. This CDR3 is 14 amino acids long. Written as DNA, the CDR3 is TGCGCCAGCAGCTTGGACAGGCCCGAGGAAGGCTACACCTTC. It is translated as CASSLDRPEEGYTF.

The rearrangement links TRBV10-1 to TRBJ2-5; weak D call: TRBD1 (5 bases). The CDR3 covers 13 residues. Germline loops: CDR1 WNHNN, CDR2 SYGVQD (reference sequence). V gave up 2 bases and J gave up 5 bases, with 9 bases separating them. In DNA form, the CDR3 reads TGCGCCAGCAGTGAGGGTACAGGCGAGACCCAGTACTTC. Protein product: CASSEGTGETQYF.

The V gene is TRBV5-4, the J gene TRBJ1-6; perhaps TRBD1 as D (6 bases). Germline CDR1 and CDR2: SGHNT and YYREEE (reference sequence). With 4 bases removed from V and 9 bases from J, the gap between germline ends came to 17 bases. CDR3 length equals 15 residues. The CDR3 nucleotides read TGTGCCAGCAGCCTTCAAACAGGGATTAGTTCACCCCTCCACTTT. It encodes CASSLQTGISSPLHF.

V and J are TRBV9 and TRBJ2-5; weak D call: TRBD2 (6 bases). TRBJ2-7 matches the DNA end more closely, so the J call is doubtful. The CDR3 consists of 14 residues. CDR1 and CDR2 from the germline V gene are SGDLS and YYNGEE. This chain's CDR3 is CASSVSGRSYEQYF. CDR3 sequence (DNA): TGTGCCAGCAGCGTCTCAGGGAGGTCCTACGAGCAGTACTTC.

This CDR3 reads CASGVDPGRLYGYTF. CDR3 DNA: TGTGCCAGCGGGGTAGACCCTGGGAGACTCTATGGCTACACCTTC. The rearrangement joins TRBV7-8 to TRBJ1-2; no definite D call. The CDR3 length is 15 residues. The V and J ends lost 8 bases and 4 bases respectively, with 20 bases between them. From germline, CDR1 is SGHVS and CDR2 FQNEAQ. The whole variable domain, filled in from reference TRBV7-8 and TRBJ1-2, reads GAGVSQSPRYKVAKRGQDVALRCDPISGHVSLFWYQQALGQGPEFLTYFQNEAQLDKSGLPSDRFFAERPEGSVSTLKIQRTQQEDSAVYLCASGVDPGRLYGYTFGSGTRLTVV.

This sequence joins TRBV12-5 and TRBJ1-6, with D maybe TRBD1 (5 bases). The CDR3 extends over 15 amino acids. V was pared by 6 bases and J by 4 bases, with 13 bases between. CDR1 is LGHNT, CDR2 FRNRAP, per germline. For the CDR3, the DNA is TGTGCTAGTGGCCTGGGACTTACTTATAATTCACCCCTCCACTTT. This codes for CASGLGLTYNSPLHF.

This chain joins TRBV19 and TRBJ1-1; TRBD1 matches 12 bases. The CDR3 sequence is 14 residues long. The germline V gene encodes CDR1 LNHDA and CDR2 SQIVND (reference sequence). V dropped 5 bases and J dropped 6; count of bases not matched to a gene: 4. The CDR3 protein is CASSGTGGEAEAFF. DNA for the CDR3: TGTGCCAGTAGTGGGACAGGGGGCGAGGCTGAAGCTTTCTTT.

V and J are TRBV4-1 and TRBJ2-5, with 13 bases identical to TRBD2. V lost 4 bases and J lost 5; bases outside the gene matches: 13. The CDR3 is 18 amino acids. Per germline, CDR1 MGHRA and CDR2 YSYEKL. CDR3 sequence (DNA): TGCGCCAGCAGCCCCGGCCGGACTAGCGGGGGCCGGGGGGAGACCCAGTACTTC. It translates to CASSPGRTSGGRGETQYF.

The chain recombines TRBV2 with TRBJ2-5, with a tentative D call TRBD2 (6 bases). Trimming removed 9 bases from V and 2 bases from J, with 10 bases in between. Looked up from germline, CDR1 is SNHLY and CDR2 is FYNNEI. This CDR3 comprises 12 residues. CDR3 amino acids: CASTGDQETQYF. CDR3 sequence (DNA): TGTGCCAGTACGGGGGATCAAGAGACCCAGTACTTC.

The V gene is TRBV29-1, the J gene TRBJ2-3; maybe TRBD1 (6 bases). The germline V gene encodes CDR1 SQVTM and CDR2 ANQGSEA. The CDR3 runs to 15 residues. V shed 3 bases and J shed 0 bases, with 13 bases lying between them. For the CDR3, the DNA is TGCAGCGTTGAGGGGGACATCACTAGCACAGATACGCAGTATTTT. This sequence encodes CSVEGDITSTDTQYF.

This chain uses TRBV6-1 with TRBJ1-5; 8 nucleotides line up with TRBD1. The CDR3 loop spans 14 amino acids. Germline CDR1 is MNHNS and CDR2 is SASEGT. Trimming took 4 bases from V and 4 from J; bases not matched to a gene: 3. This chain's CDR3 is CASSVRQGNQPQHF. Written as DNA, the CDR3 is TGTGCCAGCAGTGTTCGACAGGGGAATCAGCCCCAGCATTTT.

V gene TRBV7-8 combines with J gene TRBJ2-5; no definite D call. The CDR3 runs 11 residues. Germline V gene sequence: CDR1 SGHVS, CDR2 FQNEAQ. V was shortened by 7 bases and J by 1 base, with 4 bases between the two germline ends. CDR3 protein: CASTFQETQYF. In DNA form, the CDR3 reads TGTGCCAGCACTTTCCAAGAGACCCAGTACTTC.

The gene calls are TRBV19 and TRBJ1-1; the D is unclear. This CDR3 has 13 amino acids. The germline gives CDR1 LNHDA, CDR2 SQIVND (reference sequence). V dropped 5 bases and J dropped 1 base, with 8 bases sitting between them. The CDR3 DNA reads TGTGCCAGTAGTCAGGCCCGGAACACTGAAGCTTTCTTT. It translates to CASSQARNTEAFF.

The chain combines TRBV25-1 with TRBJ1-4, with a possible D match to TRBD1 (5 bases). This CDR3 is built from 16 residues. Germline V gene sequence: CDR1 MGHDK, CDR2 SYGVNS. V gave up 1 base and J gave up 5 bases, with 14 bases separating them. Here the CDR3 DNA reads TGTGCCAGCAGTGAATTCGAGGACATGCTAAATGAAAAACTGTTTTTT. Protein: CASSEFEDMLNEKLFF.